This TCR beta chain was identified during a study of T cell changes during pregnancy in multiple sclerosis. Repertoires were generated with immunoSEQ multiplex PCR, while TCRdb's copy carries only in-frame clones and drops some. In the table there are about 53,000 clones, roughly 90% of which are singletons. The germline gives CDR1 SGHDT, CDR2 YYEEEE. There are 15 residues in the CDR3. After removal of 4 bases from V and 2 bases from J, the junction contained 6 bases not matched to a gene. The sequence came from a female donor in good health, enrolled as a control in a pregnancy study. The source was peripheral blood, collected after pregnancy. The chain recombines TRBV5-6 with TRBJ2-7; 10 bases are a match to TRBD1. Here the CDR3 DNA reads TGTGCCAGCAGCCCGGACAGGGGGAGCGCCTACGAGCAGTACTTC. It translates to CASSPDRGSAYEQYF.